One and the same sample provided the 21 T cell receptor beta chains below, sequenced in a study of blood T cell repertoires in COVID-19. Libraries were prepared by immunoSEQ multiplex PCR; TCRdb keeps only in-frame clonotypes and omits some of them. The repertoire has 400,000 to 500,000 clones, roughly 85% of them found once; the top ten carry 1.4%. The sample comprised peripheral blood. The source is a woman under 40 with active or convalescent COVID-19.

The sample holds a few counts of this clone. This chain connects TRBV5-1 to TRBJ1-2; D perhaps matches TRBD1 (6 bases). The CDR3 sequence is 12 residues long. The germline V gene has CDR1 SGHRS and CDR2 YFSETQ. V lost 5 bases and J lost 6, with 11 bases in between. CDR3 in amino acids: CASSRQGNGYTF. DNA for the CDR3: TGCGCCAGCAGTCGCCAGGGGAATGGCTACACCTTC. The full variable domain, with the rest looked up from reference TRBV5-1 and TRBJ1-2, is KAGVTQTPRYLIKTRGQQVTLSCSPISGHRSVSWYQQTPGQGLQFLFEYFSETQRNKGNFPGRFSGRQFSNSRSEMNVSTLELGDSALYLCASSRQGNGYTFGSGTRLTVV.

V is TRBV7-9 and J is TRBJ1-1, with TRBD1 matching 8 bases. CDR3 size: 16 residues. From germline, CDR1 is SEHNR and CDR2 FQNEAQ (reference sequence). Losses at the gene ends were 5 bases for V and 4 bases for J; bases not matched to a gene: 12. CDR3 loop: CASSLDRGGLGTEAFF. For the CDR3, the DNA is TGTGCCAGCAGCCTCGACAGGGGAGGGTTGGGCACTGAAGCTTTCTTT.

The gene calls are TRBV2 and TRBJ1-1; no definite D call. Germline V gene sequence: CDR1 SNHLY, CDR2 FYNNEI. The ends were cut back, 4 bases at V and 4 bases at J, with 7 bases in the middle. This CDR3 is built from 12 residues. The CDR3 DNA sequence: TGTGCCAGCAGTGGCCCCGGCACTGAAGCTTTCTTT. Its translation is CASSGPGTEAFF.

The chain couples TRBV10-3 to TRBJ1-1; the match to TRBD1 covers 9 bases. J was trimmed by 3 bases and V by 0 bases; bases with no gene match: 5. Germline V CDR1 and CDR2: ENHRY, SYGVKD. The CDR3 has 16 residues. The CDR3 here is CAISESAGQGYTEAFF. CDR3 sequence (DNA): TGTGCCATCAGTGAGTCGGCGGGACAGGGATACACTGAAGCTTTCTTT.

The CDR3 nucleotides are TGCGCCAGCAGCCAAGATACAGTCCGGAACACCGGGGAGCTGTTTTTT. It encodes CASSQDTVRNTGELFF. V is TRBV4-1 and J is TRBJ2-2; D call uncertain. The V gene lost 0 bases and the J gene lost 1 base, with 9 bases spanning the gap. The CDR3 is 16 amino acids. Germline CDR1 is MGHRA and CDR2 is YSYEKL.

The chain recombines TRBV5-4 with TRBJ1-2; possibly TRBD1 for D (6 bases). The CDR3 sequence is 16 residues long. V was pared by 3 bases and J by 8 bases, with 23 bases between. The germline V gene encodes CDR1 SGHNT and CDR2 YYREEE (reference sequence). The CDR3 protein is CASSYYTVGGARGYTF. The CDR3 DNA is TGTGCCAGCAGCTATTATACAGTTGGGGGGGCCCGGGGCTACACCTTC.

The chain combines TRBV6-1 with TRBJ2-3, with 13 bases that match TRBD2. J was trimmed by 10 bases and V by 2 bases; bases with no gene match: 6. Germline values: CDR1 MNHNS, CDR2 SASEGT. This CDR3 region has 15 residues. CDR3 nucleotide sequence: TGTGCCAGCAGTGAAACTAGCGGGGGGGCGGCTCCGCAGTATTTT. Translated: CASSETSGGAAPQYF.

The gene calls are TRBV27 and TRBJ2-3; 10 bases map to TRBD2. There are 17 residues in the CDR3. Trimming at V came to 5 bases and at J to 2 bases, leaving 10 bases not matched to a gene. The germline V gene has CDR1 MNHEY and CDR2 SMNVEV (reference sequence). The CDR3 region has the DNA TGTGCCAGCAGTCCAATCTTAGCGGGGGGACTCACAGATACGCAGTATTTT. Its protein is CASSPILAGGLTDTQYF.

V and J are TRBV13 and TRBJ2-7, with D maybe TRBD1 (5 bases). V shed 5 bases and J shed 1 base, with 18 bases lying between them. Germline-derived CDR1 and CDR2 are PRHDT and FYEKMQ (reference sequence). CDR3 length equals 16 residues. The CDR3 DNA reads TGTGCCAGCAGCATAAACCAGGGTGCCCGTTCCTACGAGCAGTACTTC. Translating gives CASSINQGARSYEQYF. The full variable domain, completed using reference TRBV13 and TRBJ2-7, is AAGVIQSPRHLIKEKRETATLKCYPIPRHDTVYWYQQGPGQDPQFLISFYEKMQSDKGSIPDRFSAQQFSDYHSELNMSSLELGDSALYFCASSINQGARSYEQYFGPGTRLTVT.

This chain links TRBV2 with TRBJ2-7; 8 positions agree with TRBD1. Losses at the gene ends were 4 bases for V and 2 bases for J; bases not matched to a gene: 7. The germline V gene has CDR1 SNHLY and CDR2 FYNNEI. This CDR3 has 15 residues. CDR3 loop: CASSAAGGSTYEQYF. For the CDR3, the DNA is TGTGCCAGCAGTGCGGCAGGGGGCAGCACCTACGAGCAGTACTTC.

The chain uses TRBV6-4 and TRBJ1-2, with 8 nucleotides matching TRBD1. CDR1 is MRHNA and CDR2 is SNTAGT in the germline V gene. This CDR3 has 14 residues. Trimming removed 10 bases from V and 7 bases from J; junction bases left unmatched: 14. In DNA form, the CDR3 reads TGTGCCACCTCACGATCCGGGACAGGACGTGGCTACACCTTC. Translation: CATSRSGTGRGYTF.

The rearrangement links TRBV11-2 to TRBJ1-1; 7 bases map to TRBD1. The J segment lost 3 bases and the V segment lost 1 base, leaving 2 bases of the junction unmatched. Germline loops: CDR1 SGHAT, CDR2 FQNNGV. The CDR3 runs to 14 residues. CDR3 loop: CASSLVQGDTEAFF. CDR3 nucleotides: TGTGCCAGCAGCTTAGTCCAGGGGGACACTGAAGCTTTCTTT. Full variable domain (remainder filled in from reference TRBV11-2 and TRBJ1-1): EAGVAQSPRYKIIEKRQSVAFWCNPISGHATLYWYQQILGQGPKLLIQFQNNGVVDDSQLPKDRFSAERLKGVDSTLKIQPAKLEDSAVYLCASSLVQGDTEAFFGQGTRLTVV.

The chain carries TRBV4-1 and TRBJ2-5, with D possibly matching TRBD1 (5 bases). Trimming shortened V by 0 bases and J by 1 base, and 12 bases separated the two germline ends. Germline lookup yields CDR1 MGHRA and CDR2 YSYEKL. The CDR3 consists of 16 residues. Written as DNA, the CDR3 is TGCGCCAGCAGCCAAGATAGAAGAACAGGCCAAGAGACCCAGTACTTC. It yields the protein CASSQDRRTGQETQYF.

The chain recombines TRBV19 with TRBJ1-1; possibly TRBD1 for D (6 bases). This CDR3 region has 13 residues. In germline, CDR1 is LNHDA, CDR2 SQIVND (reference sequence). V was shortened by 7 bases and J by 1 base, with 10 bases between the two germline ends. In DNA, the CDR3 is TGTGCCAGTATGGGACAAGAGAACACTGAAGCTTTCTTT. It is translated as CASMGQENTEAFF.

The rearrangement joins TRBV6-1 to TRBJ1-3; D is unclear. V lost 1 base to trimming and J lost 0 bases, with 10 bases between them. The CDR3 is 16 amino acids. CDR1 MNHNS and CDR2 SASEGT come from the germline V gene. The CDR3 nucleotides read TGTGCCAGCAGTGAAGACTTGGGGAGCTCTGGAAACACCATATATTTT. This codes for CASSEDLGSSGNTIYF.

As DNA, the CDR3 is TGTGCCAGCAAGACACAGGGTCACTATGGCTACACCTTC. As protein: CASKTQGHYGYTF. The chain links TRBV2 to TRBJ1-2; weak D call: TRBD1 (6 bases). In germline, CDR1 is SNHLY, CDR2 FYNNEI. The CDR3 has 13 amino acids. Between the trimmed V and J ends, which lost 7 bases and 3 bases, there was a span of 12 bases.

This clone was observed a few times. The V gene is TRBV30, the J gene TRBJ1-2; possibly TRBD1 for D (5 bases). The CDR3 has 16 residues. V lost 0 bases to trimming and J lost 0 bases, with 14 bases between them. From germline, CDR1 is GTSNPN and CDR2 SVGIG (reference sequence). CDR3 sequence: CAWSVWRGLPNYGYTF. CDR3 coding DNA: TGTGCCTGGAGTGTATGGAGGGGATTGCCTAACTATGGCTACACCTTC.

The gene calls are TRBV2 and TRBJ2-1; 9 bases match TRBD2. Germline V CDR1 and CDR2: SNHLY, FYNNEI. This CDR3 has 15 amino acids. V was pared by 4 bases and J by 5 bases, with 6 bases of the junction left unmatched. CDR3 protein: CASSGFLAGHNEQFF. DNA for the CDR3: TGTGCCAGCAGTGGTTTTCTAGCGGGGCACAATGAGCAGTTCTTC.

This chain uses TRBV7-9 with TRBJ2-3, with TRBD2 matching 9 bases. The CDR3 length is 19 residues. Looked up from germline, CDR1 is SEHNR and CDR2 is FQNEAQ (reference sequence). With V trimmed by 4 bases and J by 4 bases, 18 bases remained unmatched. This CDR3 is CASSSLGIGRGGVADTQYF. CDR3 sequence (DNA): TGTGCCAGCAGCTCCCTCGGAATTGGGCGGGGGGGCGTAGCAGATACGCAGTATTTT.

The chain uses TRBV6-4 and TRBJ1-1, with D hard to call. The V gene's germline CDR1 is MRHNA and CDR2 SNTAGT. V dropped 3 bases and J dropped 0 bases, with 5 bases sitting between them. This CDR3 contains 13 residues. The CDR3 nucleotides read TGTGCCAGCAGTGAGGCAGTGAACACTGAAGCTTTCTTT. This codes for CASSEAVNTEAFF.

V and J are TRBV6-6 and TRBJ1-1; 7 bases match TRBD1. Germline V gene sequence: CDR1 MNHNY, CDR2 SVGAGI (reference sequence). This CDR3 region has 17 residues. J lost 0 bases, V lost 5 bases, and 12 bases had no gene match. The chain's CDR3 is CASSPSDRDEMNTEAFF. The CDR3 DNA reads as TGTGCCAGCAGTCCCAGCGACAGGGATGAAATGAACACTGAAGCTTTCTTT.